This passage covers 24 T cell receptor beta chains from one sample sequenced in a study of OX40 agonist ivuxolimab in advanced cancers. Libraries were prepared by immunoSEQ multiplex PCR; TCRdb keeps only in-frame clonotypes and omits some of them. This table holds tens of thousands of clones, over 65% found once. The sample was CD4+ or CD8+ T cells sorted from blood, taken in a trial of the OX40 agonist ivuxolimab. The receptors derive from an adult with an advanced solid tumor such as melanoma, head and neck, liver or kidney cancer.

CDR3 region: CAGDSFEGAEAFF. The CDR3 nucleotides read TGTGCCGGCGACAGCTTTGAGGGCGCTGAAGCTTTCTTT. The genes are TRBV30 and TRBJ1-1, with a possible D match to TRBD1 (5 bases). With 8 bases removed from V and 6 bases from J, the gap between germline ends came to 19 bases. The V gene's germline CDR1 is GTSNPN and CDR2 SVGIG (reference sequence). This CDR3 is built from 13 residues. The variable domain in full, with the rest retrieved from reference TRBV30 and TRBJ1-1, is SQTIHQWPATLVQPVGSPLSLECTVEGTSNPNLYWYRQAAGRGLQLLFYSVGIGQISSEVPQNLSASRPQDRQFILSSKKLLLSDSGFYLCAGDSFEGAEAFFGQGTRLTVV.

The chain links TRBV5-6 to TRBJ1-6, with 7 bases matching TRBD1. The CDR3 is 15 residues long. The V segment lost 6 bases and the J segment 4 bases; nucleotides outside the gene matches: 7. CDR1 SGHDT and CDR2 YYEEEE come from the germline V gene. Here the CDR3 reads CASTGGTAYNSPLHF. Written as DNA, the CDR3 is TGTGCCAGCACTGGCGGGACAGCTTATAATTCACCCCTCCACTTT.

V usage is TRBV7-2 and J usage is TRBJ2-5; 9 nucleotides line up with TRBD2. With 3 bases clipped from V and 5 bases from J, the junction kept 7 bases outside the gene matches. The CDR3 is 15 residues long. The germline gives CDR1 SGHTA, CDR2 FQGNSA. Here the CDR3 reads CASSFDGTSRETQYF. CDR3 nucleotides: TGTGCCAGCAGCTTCGACGGGACTAGCCGGGAGACCCAGTACTTC.

The rearrangement joins TRBV5-4 to TRBJ2-7; D is possibly TRBD1 or TRBD2 (5 bases each). Germline CDR1 SGHNT, CDR2 YYREEE (reference sequence). The CDR3 covers 15 residues. V lost 4 bases to trimming and J lost 4 bases, with 18 bases between them. The CDR3: CASSPTGTASYEQYF. The CDR3 nucleotides are TGTGCCAGCAGCCCGACGGGGACGGCATCGTACGAGCAGTACTTC.

The DNA for the CDR3 is TGTGCCAGCAGTTATGGACCAGCTGGTGGTGAAAAACTGTTTTTT. Protein sequence: CASSYGPAGGEKLFF. The rearrangement joins TRBV6-6 to TRBJ1-4; D gene unclear. V lost 3 bases and J 7 bases, leaving 15 bases between the germline ends. From germline, CDR1 is MNHNY and CDR2 SVGAGI (reference sequence). The CDR3 has 15 amino acids.

This clone came up a few times. The chain carries TRBV14 and TRBJ1-1; a weak D match, TRBD1 (5 bases). V lost 2 bases, J lost 5 bases, and 9 bases lay in between. CDR1 and CDR2 (germline): SGHDN, FVKESK. The CDR3 consists of 13 residues. This CDR3 is CASSQFRTTEAFF. The CDR3 DNA sequence: TGTGCCAGCAGCCAATTCAGGACAACTGAAGCTTTCTTT.

The chain couples TRBV27 to TRBJ1-1; D unresolved. The V end lost 5 bases, the J end lost 3 bases, and 13 bases lay between the germline ends. This CDR3 spans 14 amino acids. CDR1 MNHEY and CDR2 SMNVEV come from the germline V gene (reference sequence). The CDR3 is CASSAHLKDTEAFF. CDR3 coding DNA: TGTGCCAGCAGTGCTCATCTCAAGGACACTGAAGCTTTCTTT.

The rearrangement uses TRBV5-6 and TRBJ1-2, with 12 nucleotides matching TRBD1. This CDR3 has 17 residues. Germline assignment: CDR1 SGHDT and CDR2 YYEEEE. J gave up 3 bases and V 4 bases, and 10 bases lay outside the gene matches. The CDR3 bases are TGTGCCAGCAGCCCCGGGACAGGGGGCCCGATGGACTATGGCTACACCTTC. Translated: CASSPGTGGPMDYGYTF.

The V and J genes are TRBV7-9 and TRBJ1-6; 9 bases map to TRBD1. This CDR3 is built from 17 residues. The germline V gene has CDR1 SEHNR and CDR2 FQNEAQ (reference sequence). The V and J ends lost 8 bases and 10 bases, in that order; junction bases with no gene match: 18. Written as DNA, the CDR3 is TGTGCCAGCGGACGCGTCGGAGGGGACAGGGTTCTGTCACCCCTCCACTTT. It is translated as CASGRVGGDRVLSPLHF.

V usage is TRBV6-6 and J usage is TRBJ1-1, with 8 bases identical to TRBD1. Germline V gene lookup returns CDR1 MNHNY and CDR2 SVGAGI (reference sequence). J gave up 11 bases and V 6 bases, and 14 bases lay outside the gene matches. CDR3 length: 14 amino acids. CDR3 sequence (DNA): TGTGCCAGCAGGGAGACAGGGGCCTCTAAAGGGGCTTTCTTT. Protein product: CASRETGASKGAFF.

This sequence joins TRBV5-6 and TRBJ2-7, with 7 positions matching TRBD1. Germline assignment: CDR1 SGHDT and CDR2 YYEEEE. This CDR3 contains 17 residues. V trimming: 5 bases; J trimming: 4 bases; junction bases outside the gene matches: 18. CDR3 nucleotides: TGTGCCAGCAGATCTAGACTGACAGGGTTAGTTGGGTACGAGCAGTACGTC. Protein sequence: CASRSRLTGLVGYEQYV.

CDR3 sequence reads: CASSTVGDTQYF. In DNA form, the CDR3 reads TGTGCCAGCAGTACTGTAGGAGATACGCAGTATTTT. The gene calls are TRBV28 and TRBJ2-3, with D unresolved. Germline lookup yields CDR1 MDHEN and CDR2 SYDVKM. Trimming cost V 5 bases and J 5 bases, with 8 bases left between them. This CDR3 region has 12 residues.

The J gene is TRBJ1-4, the V gene TRBV5-5; the D is unclear. The germline V gene has CDR1 SGHKS and CDR2 YYEKEE (reference sequence). The CDR3 has 13 residues. V lost 0 bases to trimming and J lost 7 bases, with 7 bases between them. In DNA form, the CDR3 reads TGTGCCAGCAGCTTGGCCAGGCCTGAAAAACTGTTTTTT. The encoded protein is CASSLARPEKLFF.

J is TRBJ1-1 and V is TRBV7-2; D gene ambiguous. This CDR3 region has 13 residues. Trimming took off 3 bases at V and 4 bases at J, with 9 bases between the two ends. CDR1 is SGHTA and CDR2 is FQGNSA in the germline V gene. The CDR3 sequence is CASSFRTATEAFF. The CDR3 nucleotides are TGTGCCAGCAGCTTTAGGACGGCCACTGAAGCTTTCTTT.

This clone showed up just once. This chain links TRBV18 with TRBJ2-2; 9 bases are a match to TRBD1. Trimming took 0 bases from V and 9 from J; bases not matched to a gene: 5. The CDR3 sequence is 15 residues long. Germline V gene sequence: CDR1 KGHSH, CDR2 LQKENI. CDR3 DNA: TGTGCCAGCTCACCACCGAGGACAGGGGTTTGGGAGCTGTTTTTT. Its translation is CASSPPRTGVWELFF.

The V gene is TRBV11-2, the J gene TRBJ1-1; TRBD1 is a possible D gene (5 bases). The germline V gene encodes CDR1 SGHAT and CDR2 FQNNGV. V lost 8 bases, J lost 0 bases, and 10 bases lay in between. This CDR3 has 13 amino acids. The CDR3: CASRQQMNTEAFF. The CDR3 DNA reads as TGTGCCAGCCGACAGCAAATGAACACTGAAGCTTTCTTT.

This chain links TRBV4-3 with TRBJ2-1, with 13 bases aligning to TRBD2. The ends lost 2 bases at V and 7 bases at J; junction bases unmatched: 8. Germline-derived CDR1 and CDR2 are LGHNA and YSLEER. The CDR3 runs 17 residues. CDR3 bases: TGCGCCAGCAGCCAAAGCTCGGGACTAGCGGGGCGGAATGAGCAGTTCTTC. Its protein is CASSQSSGLAGRNEQFF.

The gene calls are TRBV10-3 and TRBJ1-1; D perhaps matches TRBD1 (6 bases). Deletions cut 5 bases from V and 7 bases from J, with 8 bases between. Germline CDR1 and CDR2: ENHRY and SYGVKD. This CDR3 contains 11 residues. The CDR3: CAISTGSEAFF. The CDR3 nucleotides are TGTGCCATCAGTACAGGGAGTGAAGCTTTCTTT.

The chain recombines TRBV7-9 with TRBJ1-1; maybe TRBD1 (5 bases). This CDR3 has 15 amino acids. Trimming pared 1 base from V and 1 base from J, leaving 10 bases between. Germline CDR1 is SEHNR and CDR2 is FQNEAQ (reference sequence). The CDR3 region is CASSLDGGRNTEAFF. The CDR3 DNA follows: TGTGCCAGCAGCTTAGACGGGGGGAGGAACACTGAAGCTTTCTTT.

This chain connects TRBV9 to TRBJ1-4; possibly TRBD1 for D (6 bases). There are 14 residues in the CDR3. Germline lookup yields CDR1 SGDLS and CDR2 YYNGEE. The germline V and J ends were trimmed by 2 bases and 6 bases, with 11 bases remaining between them. The CDR3 region is CASSVGGGHEKLFF. DNA for the CDR3: TGTGCCAGCAGCGTTGGGGGGGGCCATGAAAAACTGTTTTTT.

The CDR3, as DNA: TGTGCCAGTAGTATAACCCACAGTCAGCCCCAGCATTTT. This gives the protein CASSITHSQPQHF. The chain employs TRBV19 and TRBJ1-5; D uncertain. Germline assignment: CDR1 LNHDA and CDR2 SQIVND (reference sequence). CDR3 length: 13 residues. V was shortened by 2 bases and J by 6 bases, with 8 bases between the two germline ends.

V gene TRBV6-6 combines with J gene TRBJ2-3; 13 bases match TRBD2. Trimming took 4 bases from V and 4 from J; bases not matched to a gene: 5. The germline gives CDR1 MNHNY, CDR2 SVGAGI (reference sequence). This CDR3 comprises 16 residues. CDR3 nucleotides: TGTGCCAGCAGTTCAACTAGCGGGGGGGTTTCAGATACGCAGTATTTT. Amino acids: CASSSTSGGVSDTQYF.

This clone occurred a few times. The V gene is TRBV19, the J gene TRBJ1-2; the match to TRBD1 covers 10 bases. The V gene end was trimmed by 5 bases and the J gene end by 0 bases; junction bases not matched to a gene: 0. The V gene's germline CDR1 is LNHDA and CDR2 SQIVND (reference sequence). The CDR3 extends over 14 amino acids. CDR3 DNA: TGTGCCAGTAGTGGACAGGGGGCTAACTATGGCTACACCTTC. Its protein product is CASSGQGANYGYTF.

The chain links TRBV2 to TRBJ2-5; D could derive from TRBD1 or TRBD2 (6 bases each). Trimming removed 7 bases from V and 5 bases from J, with 8 bases in between. Germline V gene lookup returns CDR1 SNHLY and CDR2 FYNNEI. The CDR3 has 11 residues. The CDR3 sequence is CASKGGETQYF. The CDR3 DNA follows: TGTGCCAGCAAAGGGGGGGAGACCCAGTACTTC.